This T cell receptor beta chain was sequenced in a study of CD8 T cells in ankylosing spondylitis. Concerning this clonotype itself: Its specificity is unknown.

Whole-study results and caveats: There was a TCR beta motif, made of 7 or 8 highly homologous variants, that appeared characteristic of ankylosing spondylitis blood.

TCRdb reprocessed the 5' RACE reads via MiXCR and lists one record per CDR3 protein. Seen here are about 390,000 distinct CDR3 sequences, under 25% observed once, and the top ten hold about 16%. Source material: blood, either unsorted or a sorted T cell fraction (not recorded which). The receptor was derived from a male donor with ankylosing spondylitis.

In DNA form, the CDR3 reads TGTGCCAGCAGCAAAGCGAGAGAACAGCTTAACACCGGGGAGCTGTTTTTT. It specifies CASSKAREQLNTGELFF. The chain uses TRBV21-1 and TRBJ2-2. TRBV21-1 constitutes a pseudogene. This CDR3 is 17 amino acids long.